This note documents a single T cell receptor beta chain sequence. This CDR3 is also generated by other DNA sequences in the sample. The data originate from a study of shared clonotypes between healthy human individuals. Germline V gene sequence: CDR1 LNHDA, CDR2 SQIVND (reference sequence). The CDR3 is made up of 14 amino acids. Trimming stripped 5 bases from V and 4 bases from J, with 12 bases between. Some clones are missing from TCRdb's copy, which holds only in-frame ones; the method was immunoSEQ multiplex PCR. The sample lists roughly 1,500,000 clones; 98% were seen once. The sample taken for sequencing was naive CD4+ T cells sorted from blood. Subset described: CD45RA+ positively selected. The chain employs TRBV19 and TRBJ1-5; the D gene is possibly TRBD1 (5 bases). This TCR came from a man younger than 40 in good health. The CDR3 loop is CASSVTGGNQPQHF. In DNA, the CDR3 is TGTGCCAGTAGTGTTACAGGAGGGAATCAGCCCCAGCATTTT. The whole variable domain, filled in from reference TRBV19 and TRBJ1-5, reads DGGITQSPKYLFRKEGQNVTLSCEQNLNHDAMYWYRQDPGQGLRLIYYSQIVNDFQKGDIAEGYSVSREKKESFPLTVTSAQKNPTAFYLCASSVTGGNQPQHFGDGTRLSIL.